This TCR beta chain was sequenced during a study of blood T cell repertoires in COVID-19. Study in general: Samples taken during acute and convalescent COVID-19 were collected in the United States, Italy and Spain.

The CDR3 loop spans 15 amino acids. CDR1 is MDHEN, CDR2 SYDVKM, per germline. After removal of 4 bases from V and 8 bases from J, the junction contained 9 bases not matched to a gene. Some clones are missing from TCRdb's copy, which holds only in-frame ones; the method was immunoSEQ multiplex PCR. The table includes about 270,000 clones, roughly nine tenths detected once. Recruits, aged 18 to 89 years, lived in roughly 22 US areas. Participants' reported clinical history set cohort assignment. Recovery meant two consecutive negative NP/OP PCR tests, professional clearance, or resolved symptoms. Only a few counts were recorded for this clone.

The sequencing sample was made of PBMCs or T cells enriched from blood (not recorded which). The receptor was isolated from a young woman who had recovered from COVID-19. The chain is built from TRBV28 and TRBJ1-4, with 8 bases lining up with TRBD1. CDR3: CASSSAPGGREKLFF. The CDR3 DNA sequence: TGTGCCAGCAGTTCTGCCCCAGGGGGCAGAGAAAAACTGTTTTTT.